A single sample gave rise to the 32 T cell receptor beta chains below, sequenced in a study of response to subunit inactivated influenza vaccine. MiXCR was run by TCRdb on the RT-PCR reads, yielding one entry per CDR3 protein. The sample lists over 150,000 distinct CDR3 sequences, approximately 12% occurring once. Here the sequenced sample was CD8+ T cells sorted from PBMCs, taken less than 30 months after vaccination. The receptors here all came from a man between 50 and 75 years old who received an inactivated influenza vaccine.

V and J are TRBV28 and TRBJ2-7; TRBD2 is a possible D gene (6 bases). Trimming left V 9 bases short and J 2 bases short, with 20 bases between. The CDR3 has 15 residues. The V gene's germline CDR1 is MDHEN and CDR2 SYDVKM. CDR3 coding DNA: TGTGCCAGTCAATCCCCCTCTAGCGTGGCCTACGAGCAGTACTTC. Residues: CASQSPSSVAYEQYF.

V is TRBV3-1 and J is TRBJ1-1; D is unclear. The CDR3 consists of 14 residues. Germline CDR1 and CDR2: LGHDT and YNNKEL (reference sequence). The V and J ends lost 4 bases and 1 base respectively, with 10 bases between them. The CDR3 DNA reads TGTGCCAGCAGCCCGGCCGGGGAGAACACTGAAGCTTTCTTT. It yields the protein CASSPAGENTEAFF.

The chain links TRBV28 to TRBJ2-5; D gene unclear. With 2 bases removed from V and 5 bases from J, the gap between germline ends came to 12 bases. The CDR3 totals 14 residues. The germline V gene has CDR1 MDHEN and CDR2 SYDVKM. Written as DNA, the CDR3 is TGTGCCAGCAGTTTAACCCAGCCCGTGGAGACCCAGTACTTC. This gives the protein CASSLTQPVETQYF.

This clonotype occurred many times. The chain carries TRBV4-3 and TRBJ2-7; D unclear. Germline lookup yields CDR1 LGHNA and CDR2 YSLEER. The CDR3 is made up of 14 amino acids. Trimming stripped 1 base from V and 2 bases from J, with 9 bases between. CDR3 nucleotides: TGCGCCAGCAGCCAAGCATACAGAACCTACGAGCAGTACTTC. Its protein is CASSQAYRTYEQYF.

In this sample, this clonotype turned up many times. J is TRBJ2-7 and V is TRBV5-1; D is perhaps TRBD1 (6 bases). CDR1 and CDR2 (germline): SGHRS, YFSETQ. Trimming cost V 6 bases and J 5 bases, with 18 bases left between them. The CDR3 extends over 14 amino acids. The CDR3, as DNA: TGCGCCAGCAAGCGGTGGTCAGGGGAGAACGAGCAGTACTTC. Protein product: CASKRWSGENEQYF. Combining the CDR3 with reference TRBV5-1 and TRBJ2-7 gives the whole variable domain KAGVTQTPRYLIKTRGQQVTLSCSPISGHRSVSWYQQTPGQGLQFLFEYFSETQRNKGNFPGRFSGRQFSNSRSEMNVSTLELGDSALYLCASKRWSGENEQYFGPGTRLTVT.

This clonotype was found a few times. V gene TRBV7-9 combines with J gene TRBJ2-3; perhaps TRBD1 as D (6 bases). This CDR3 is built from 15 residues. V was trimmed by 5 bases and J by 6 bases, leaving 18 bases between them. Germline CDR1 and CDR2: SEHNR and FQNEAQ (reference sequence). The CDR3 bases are TGTGCCAGCAGCCCCCGAGGCAGGGGTTTCGATACGCAGTATTTT. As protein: CASSPRGRGFDTQYF.

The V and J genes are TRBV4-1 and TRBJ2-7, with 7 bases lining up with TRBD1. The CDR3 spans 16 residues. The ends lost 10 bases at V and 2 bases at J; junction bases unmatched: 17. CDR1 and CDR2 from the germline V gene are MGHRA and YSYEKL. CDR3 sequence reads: CATRARWDSETYEQYF. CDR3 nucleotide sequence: TGCGCCACCCGAGCGCGTTGGGACAGCGAAACCTACGAGCAGTACTTC.

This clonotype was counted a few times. Here the CDR3 reads CASSPRWDRVTDTQYF. CDR3 DNA: TGTGCCAGCAGTCCCCGTTGGGACAGGGTCACAGATACGCAGTATTTT. V and J are TRBV27 and TRBJ2-3; TRBD1 agrees at 9 bases. The CDR3 is 16 residues long. Germline lookup yields CDR1 MNHEY and CDR2 SMNVEV (reference sequence). The trim removed 5 bases at V and 2 bases at J, leaving 8 bases unmatched.

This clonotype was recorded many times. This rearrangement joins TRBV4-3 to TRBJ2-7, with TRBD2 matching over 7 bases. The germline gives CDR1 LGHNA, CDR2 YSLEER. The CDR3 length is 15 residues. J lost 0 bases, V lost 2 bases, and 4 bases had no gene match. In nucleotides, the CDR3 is TGCGCCAGCAGCCAACTAGCGGAATCCTCCTACGAGCAGTACTTC. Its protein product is CASSQLAESSYEQYF.

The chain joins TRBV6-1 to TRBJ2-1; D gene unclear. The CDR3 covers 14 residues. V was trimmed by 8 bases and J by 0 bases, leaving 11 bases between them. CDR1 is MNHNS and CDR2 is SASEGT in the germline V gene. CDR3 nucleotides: TGTGCCAGCTCAAACTCCTACTCCTACAATGAGCAGTTCTTC. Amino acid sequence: CASSNSYSYNEQFF.

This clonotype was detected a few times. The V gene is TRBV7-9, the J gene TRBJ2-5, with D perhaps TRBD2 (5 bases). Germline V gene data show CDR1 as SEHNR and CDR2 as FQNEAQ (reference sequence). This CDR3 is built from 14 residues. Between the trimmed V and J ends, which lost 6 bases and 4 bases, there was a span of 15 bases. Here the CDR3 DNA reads TGTGCCAGCAGTGGGCTTCTAGCACCAGAGACCCAGTACTTC. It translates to CASSGLLAPETQYF.

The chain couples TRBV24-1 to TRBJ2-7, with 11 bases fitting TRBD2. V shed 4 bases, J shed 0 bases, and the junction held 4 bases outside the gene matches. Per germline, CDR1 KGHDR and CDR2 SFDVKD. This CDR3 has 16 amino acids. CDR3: CATSESGTSGSYEQYF. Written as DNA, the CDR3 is TGTGCCACCAGTGAATCCGGGACTAGCGGCTCCTACGAGCAGTACTTC.

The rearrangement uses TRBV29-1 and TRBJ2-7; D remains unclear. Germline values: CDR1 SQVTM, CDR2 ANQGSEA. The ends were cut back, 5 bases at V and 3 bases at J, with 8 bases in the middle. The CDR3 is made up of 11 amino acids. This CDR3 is CSVTDYYEQYF. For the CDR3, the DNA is TGCAGCGTTACGGATTACTACGAGCAGTACTTC.

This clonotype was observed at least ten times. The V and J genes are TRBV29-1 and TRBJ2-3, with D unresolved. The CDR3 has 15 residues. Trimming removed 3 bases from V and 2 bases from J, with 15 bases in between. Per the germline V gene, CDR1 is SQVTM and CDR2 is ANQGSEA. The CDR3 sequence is CSVDLAGKDTDTQYF. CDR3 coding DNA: TGCAGCGTTGATCTGGCTGGGAAGGACACAGATACGCAGTATTTT.

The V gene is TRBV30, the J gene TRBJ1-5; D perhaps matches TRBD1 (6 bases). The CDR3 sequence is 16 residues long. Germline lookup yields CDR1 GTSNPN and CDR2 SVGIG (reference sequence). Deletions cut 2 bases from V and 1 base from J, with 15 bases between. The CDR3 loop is CAWSKGVGISNQPQHF. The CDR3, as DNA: TGTGCCTGGAGTAAGGGGGTGGGGATCAGCAATCAGCCCCAGCATTTT.

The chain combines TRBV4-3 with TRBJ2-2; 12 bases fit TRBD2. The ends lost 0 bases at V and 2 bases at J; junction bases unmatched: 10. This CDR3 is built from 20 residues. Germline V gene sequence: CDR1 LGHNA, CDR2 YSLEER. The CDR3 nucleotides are TGCGCCAGCAGCCAAGATCCGCTAGCGGGAGGGCCCCACAACACCGGGGAGCTGTTTTTT. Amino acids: CASSQDPLAGGPHNTGELFF.

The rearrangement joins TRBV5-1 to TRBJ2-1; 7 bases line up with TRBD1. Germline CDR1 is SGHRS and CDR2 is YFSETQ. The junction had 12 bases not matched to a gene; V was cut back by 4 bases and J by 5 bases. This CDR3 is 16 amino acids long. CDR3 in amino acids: CASSVGGRGINNEQFF. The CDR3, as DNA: TGCGCCAGCAGCGTAGGGGGCAGGGGGATTAACAATGAGCAGTTCTTC.

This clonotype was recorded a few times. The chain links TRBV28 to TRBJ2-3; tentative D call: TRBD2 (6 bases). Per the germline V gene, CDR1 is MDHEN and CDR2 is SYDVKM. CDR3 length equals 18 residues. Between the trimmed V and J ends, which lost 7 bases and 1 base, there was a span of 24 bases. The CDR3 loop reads CASIYAGRLEGGTDTQYF. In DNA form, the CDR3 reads TGTGCCAGCATCTATGCGGGGCGGTTGGAGGGAGGCACAGATACGCAGTATTTT.

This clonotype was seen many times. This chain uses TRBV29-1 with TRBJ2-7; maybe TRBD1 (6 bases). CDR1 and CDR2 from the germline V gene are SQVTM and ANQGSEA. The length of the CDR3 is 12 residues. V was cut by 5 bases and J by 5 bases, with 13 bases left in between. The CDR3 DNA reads TGCAGCGTTCTTCACAGGGTGGACGAGCAGTACTTC. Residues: CSVLHRVDEQYF.

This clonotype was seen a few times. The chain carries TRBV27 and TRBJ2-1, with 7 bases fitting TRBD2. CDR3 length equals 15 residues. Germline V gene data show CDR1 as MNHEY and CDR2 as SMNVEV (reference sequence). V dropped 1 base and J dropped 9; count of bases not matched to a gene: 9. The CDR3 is CASSLWGRADIEQFF. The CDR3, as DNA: TGTGCCAGCAGTTTATGGGGGAGGGCCGATATTGAGCAGTTCTTC.

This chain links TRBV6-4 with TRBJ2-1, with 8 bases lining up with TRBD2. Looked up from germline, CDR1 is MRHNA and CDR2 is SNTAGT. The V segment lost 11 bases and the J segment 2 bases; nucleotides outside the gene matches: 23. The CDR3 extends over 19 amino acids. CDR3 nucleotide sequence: TGTGCCTTCTGCTTTGTGCCTGTCGGCGGGAGGATACCCTACAATGAGCAGTTCTTC. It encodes CAFCFVPVGGRIPYNEQFF.

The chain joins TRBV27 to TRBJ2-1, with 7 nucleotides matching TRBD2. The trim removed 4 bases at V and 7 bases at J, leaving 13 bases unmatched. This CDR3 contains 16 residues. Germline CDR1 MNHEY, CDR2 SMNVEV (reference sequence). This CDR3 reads CASSSMTSRWGNEQFF. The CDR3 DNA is TGTGCCAGCAGTTCAATGACTAGCCGGTGGGGTAATGAGCAGTTCTTC.

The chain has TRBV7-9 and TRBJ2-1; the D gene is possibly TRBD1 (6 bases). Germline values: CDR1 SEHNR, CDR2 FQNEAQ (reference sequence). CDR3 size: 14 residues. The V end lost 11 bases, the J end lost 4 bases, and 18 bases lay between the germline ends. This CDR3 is CAESQGDKYNEQFF. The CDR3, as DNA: TGTGCCGAAAGTCAAGGGGACAAATACAATGAGCAGTTCTTC.

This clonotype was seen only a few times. The CDR3 DNA sequence: TGTGCCAGCAGCCTGGACAGAGCACCTAATGAAAAACTGTTTTTT. It specifies CASSLDRAPNEKLFF. This chain connects TRBV7-8 to TRBJ1-4, with D tentatively TRBD1 (6 bases). V lost 5 bases and J 3 bases, leaving 13 bases between the germline ends. The CDR3 sequence is 15 residues long. Germline V gene sequence: CDR1 SGHVS, CDR2 FQNEAQ.

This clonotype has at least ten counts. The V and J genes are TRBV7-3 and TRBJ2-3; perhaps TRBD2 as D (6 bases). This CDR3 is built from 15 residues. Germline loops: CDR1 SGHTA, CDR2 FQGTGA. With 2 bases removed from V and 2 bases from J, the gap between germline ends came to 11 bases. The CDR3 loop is CASSLLGGSTDTQYF. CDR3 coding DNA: TGTGCCAGCAGCTTACTAGGAGGGTCCACAGATACGCAGTATTTT.

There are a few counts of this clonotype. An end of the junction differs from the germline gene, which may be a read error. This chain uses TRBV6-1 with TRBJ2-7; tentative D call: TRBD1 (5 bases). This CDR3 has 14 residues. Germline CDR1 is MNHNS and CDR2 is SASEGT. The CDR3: CASSEGAGIHEQYF. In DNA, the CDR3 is TGTGCCAGCAGCGAAGGGGCAGGGATCCACGAGCAGTACTTC.

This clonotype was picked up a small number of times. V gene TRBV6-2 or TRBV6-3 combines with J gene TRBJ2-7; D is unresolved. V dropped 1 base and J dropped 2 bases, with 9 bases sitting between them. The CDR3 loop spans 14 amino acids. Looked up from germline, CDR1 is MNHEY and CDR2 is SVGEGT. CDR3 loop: CASSYFGATYEQYF. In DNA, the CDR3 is TGTGCCAGCAGTTACTTTGGCGCGACCTACGAGCAGTACTTC.

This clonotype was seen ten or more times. The CDR3 protein is CSARERNYNEQFF. CDR3 sequence (DNA): TGCAGTGCTAGAGAGAGGAATTACAATGAGCAGTTCTTC. The chain is built from TRBV20-1 and TRBJ2-1; D is unresolved. CDR3 length: 13 residues. Trimming shortened V by 0 bases and J by 4 bases, and 7 bases separated the two germline ends. In germline, CDR1 is DFQATT, CDR2 SNEGSKA (reference sequence).

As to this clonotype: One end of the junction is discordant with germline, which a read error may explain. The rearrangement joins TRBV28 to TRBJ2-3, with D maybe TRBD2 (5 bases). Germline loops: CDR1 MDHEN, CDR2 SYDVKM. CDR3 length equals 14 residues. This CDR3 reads CASSLRSSTDTQYF. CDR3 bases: TGTGCCAGCAGTTTAAGGTCTAGCACAGACACGCAGTATTTT.

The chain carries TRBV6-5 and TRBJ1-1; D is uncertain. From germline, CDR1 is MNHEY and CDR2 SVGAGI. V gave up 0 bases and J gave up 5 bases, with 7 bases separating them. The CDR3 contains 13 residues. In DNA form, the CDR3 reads TGTGCCAGCAGTTACTCTCAGAGAACTGAAGCTTTCTTT. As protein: CASSYSQRTEAFF.

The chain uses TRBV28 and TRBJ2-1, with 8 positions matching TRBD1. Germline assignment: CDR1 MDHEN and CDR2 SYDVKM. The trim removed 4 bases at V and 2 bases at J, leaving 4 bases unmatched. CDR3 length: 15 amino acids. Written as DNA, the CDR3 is TGTGCCAGCAGTTCGTTACAGGGGGCCTACAATGAGCAGTTCTTC. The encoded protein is CASSSLQGAYNEQFF.

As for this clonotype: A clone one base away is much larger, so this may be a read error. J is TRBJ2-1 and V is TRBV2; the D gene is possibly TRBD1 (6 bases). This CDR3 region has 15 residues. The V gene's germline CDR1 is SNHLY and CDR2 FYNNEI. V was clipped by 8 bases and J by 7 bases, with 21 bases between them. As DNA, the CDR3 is TGTGCCAGCCGGTTAGGGGATCCCCAGGGGAATGAGCAGTTCTTC. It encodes CASRLGDPQGNEQFF. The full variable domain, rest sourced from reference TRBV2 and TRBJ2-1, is EPEVTQTPSHQVTQMGQEVILRCVPISNHLYFYWYRQILGQKVEFLVSFYNNEISEKSEIFDDQFSVERPDGSNFTLKIRSTKLEDSAMYFCASRLGDPQGNEQFFGPGTRLTVL.